What follows are 30 T cell receptor beta chains derived from one specimen sequenced in a study of blood T cell repertoires in COVID-19. This table comes from immunoSEQ multiplex PCR, and its TCRdb copy is limited to in-frame clones, with some not included. The repertoire holds 250,000 to 300,000 clones, with 70% to 90% as singletons. Source material: peripheral blood. These receptors were obtained from a man aged 55 to 70 who had recovered from COVID-19.

This clone was observed a single time. The rearrangement links TRBV20-1 to TRBJ2-7, with 7 bases that match TRBD2. The CDR3 has 15 amino acids. The trim removed 3 bases at V and 0 bases at J, leaving 8 bases unmatched. Germline V gives CDR1 DFQATT, CDR2 SNEGSKA (reference sequence). CDR3 region: CSASSSGWSSYEQYF. As DNA, the CDR3 is TGCAGTGCTAGTAGTAGCGGGTGGAGCTCCTACGAGCAGTACTTC.

Here the CDR3 reads CASSVGGLAATGLGSGANVLTF. The DNA of the CDR3 is TGTGCCAGCAGCGTAGGGGGGCTAGCGGCCACGGGGTTAGGCTCTGGGGCCAACGTCCTGACTTTC. The genes are TRBV9 and TRBJ2-6; possible D gene TRBD2, 7 bases. V was trimmed by 0 bases and J by 0 bases, leaving 25 bases between them. Germline V lookup: CDR1 SGDLS, CDR2 YYNGEE. The CDR3 consists of 22 residues.

CDR3 sequence reads: CAISVGSGASNEQFF. The CDR3 DNA sequence: TGTGCCATCAGTGTAGGGTCAGGGGCCAGCAATGAGCAGTTCTTC. The rearrangement links TRBV10-3 to TRBJ2-1; D perhaps matches TRBD1 (6 bases). The germline gives CDR1 ENHRY, CDR2 SYGVKD. The CDR3 extends over 15 amino acids. V was cut by 4 bases and J by 6 bases, with 16 bases left in between.

The chain recombines TRBV28 with TRBJ2-7; TRBD2 matches at 9 bases. The CDR3 is made up of 16 amino acids. The ends lost 6 bases at V and 3 bases at J; junction bases unmatched: 12. CDR1 is MDHEN and CDR2 is SYDVKM in the germline V gene. CDR3 coding DNA: TGTGCCAGCAGCTACCTTAGCGGGGGAGACCTCTACGAGCAGTACTTC. It translates to CASSYLSGGDLYEQYF.

The chain recombines TRBV5-4 with TRBJ1-4, with D perhaps TRBD1 (5 bases). This CDR3 comprises 15 residues. Germline lookup yields CDR1 SGHNT and CDR2 YYREEE (reference sequence). The germline V and J ends were trimmed by 0 bases and 3 bases, with 9 bases remaining between them. The DNA of the CDR3 is TGTGCCAGCAGCTTGGGTGGGGCTCCTAATGAAAAACTGTTTTTT. It encodes CASSLGGAPNEKLFF.

The genes are TRBV3-1 (or the pseudogene TRBV3-2) and TRBJ2-2, with 8 bases fitting TRBD1. This CDR3 comprises 17 residues. V shed 2 bases and J 5 bases; nucleotides not matched to a gene: 10. In germline, CDR1 is LGHDT, CDR2 YNNKEL (reference sequence). CDR3 protein: CASSQPLKTGETGELFF. CDR3 nucleotide sequence: TGTGCCAGCAGCCAACCCCTGAAGACAGGGGAGACCGGGGAGCTGTTTTTT.

The gene calls are TRBV6-5 and TRBJ2-1; the D gene is possibly TRBD2 (6 bases). Between the trimmed V and J ends, which lost 6 bases and 2 bases, there was a span of 14 bases. Germline loops: CDR1 MNHEY, CDR2 SVGAGI. The CDR3 length is 15 residues. The CDR3 is CASSPSGVTYNEQFF. CDR3 coding DNA: TGTGCCAGCAGCCCGTCGGGGGTTACCTACAATGAGCAGTTCTTC.

This chain uses TRBV10-3 with TRBJ2-7; TRBD2 aligns across 9 bases. Germline trimming cut 4 bases from V and 2 bases from J; bases unmatched to any gene: 9. The CDR3 length is 16 residues. The germline CDR1 and CDR2 sequences are ENHRY and SYGVKD. This chain's CDR3 is CAISGGGLAGPYEQYF. CDR3 DNA sequence: TGTGCCATCAGTGGGGGGGGGCTAGCGGGGCCCTACGAGCAGTACTTC.

This chain joins TRBV6-2 or TRBV6-3 and TRBJ1-1; unclear D gene. Trimming removed 0 bases from V and 11 bases from J, with 16 bases in between. The CDR3 runs to 14 residues. Germline CDR1 and CDR2: MNHEY and SVGEGT. CDR3 sequence: CASSYSGPRAKAFF. The CDR3 bases are TGTGCCAGCAGTTACTCCGGGCCGCGGGCAAAGGCTTTCTTT.

The V and J genes are TRBV6-5 and TRBJ2-1; 10 positions agree with TRBD2. Germline V gene data show CDR1 as MNHEY and CDR2 as SVGAGI. The V segment lost 4 bases and the J segment 8 bases; nucleotides outside the gene matches: 11. CDR3 length: 16 amino acids. This CDR3 reads CASSSQASGSFDEQFF. DNA for the CDR3: TGTGCCAGCAGTTCCCAGGCTAGCGGGAGTTTCGATGAGCAGTTCTTC.

The chain's CDR3 is CASSPTRGTGTGGYEQYF. The CDR3 region has the DNA TGTGCCAGCTCACCGACGCGCGGGACCGGGACAGGGGGCTACGAGCAGTACTTC. This rearrangement joins TRBV18 to TRBJ2-7; 11 nucleotides line up with TRBD1. The V gene's germline CDR1 is KGHSH and CDR2 LQKENI. CDR3 size: 18 residues. Unmatched junction bases numbered 13, after V lost 3 bases and J lost 3 bases.

This clone was seen only a few times. The V gene is TRBV21-1, the J gene TRBJ1-3; whether TRBD1, the table's D call, matches the DNA was not checked. TRBV21-1 is noted as a pseudogene. There are 19 residues in the CDR3. CDR3 in amino acids: CASSKFGTLPTDSGNTIYF. The CDR3 DNA is TGTGCCAGCAGCAAATTCGGGACACTTCCTACTGACTCTGGAAACACCATATATTTT.

V is TRBV5-8 and J is TRBJ1-6; 7 bases fit TRBD1. Losses at the gene ends were 4 bases for V and 6 bases for J; bases not matched to a gene: 7. CDR1 SGHTS and CDR2 YDEGEE come from the germline V gene. The CDR3 spans 15 residues. The CDR3 sequence: CASSRSRGPNSPLHF. The CDR3 nucleotides are TGTGCCAGCAGCCGGAGTAGGGGGCCTAATTCACCCCTCCACTTT. Filled out from reference TRBV5-8 and TRBJ1-6, the complete variable domain reads EAGVTQSPTHLIKTRGQQATLRCSPISGHTSVYWYQQALGLGLQFLLWYDEGEERNRGNFPPRFSGRQFPNYSSELNVNALELEDSALYLCASSRSRGPNSPLHFGNGTRLTVT.

This chain joins TRBV5-6 and TRBJ1-2; D not certain. The CDR3 totals 16 residues. V shed 2 bases and J shed 5 bases, with 19 bases lying between them. Germline-derived CDR1 and CDR2 are SGHDT and YYEEEE. The CDR3 sequence: CASSFSSGWQIYGYTF. In DNA form, the CDR3 reads TGTGCCAGCAGCTTTTCTAGTGGGTGGCAGATATATGGCTACACCTTC.

This clone was detected only once. The chain joins TRBV5-6 to TRBJ1-1; the match to TRBD1 covers 7 bases. Per germline, CDR1 SGHDT and CDR2 YYEEEE. The CDR3 is 17 amino acids. V dropped 2 bases and J dropped 5; count of bases not matched to a gene: 15. This chain's CDR3 is CASSFLGNDRERTEAFF. CDR3 DNA: TGTGCCAGCAGCTTTTTGGGTAATGACAGGGAGAGGACTGAAGCTTTCTTT.

V usage is TRBV3-1 (or the pseudogene TRBV3-2) and J usage is TRBJ2-3; 11 bases are shared with TRBD2. The CDR3 is 18 amino acids. Losses at the gene ends were 2 bases for V and 4 bases for J; bases not matched to a gene: 11. Germline CDR1 reads LGHDT; CDR2 reads YNNKEL (reference sequence). The CDR3 protein is CASSQTGTLAGVSDTQYF. The CDR3 DNA sequence: TGTGCCAGCAGCCAAACAGGAACACTAGCGGGAGTATCAGATACGCAGTATTTT.

The chain recombines TRBV29-1 with TRBJ1-2, with D unresolved. Per germline, CDR1 SQVTM and CDR2 ANQGSEA. The CDR3 covers 11 residues. The V and J ends lost 5 bases and 8 bases respectively, with 12 bases between them. The CDR3 sequence is CSVRVTGGYTF. The CDR3 region has the DNA TGCAGCGTTCGGGTAACGGGAGGCTACACCTTC.

The chain joins TRBV7-6 to TRBJ2-1; TRBD2 matches at 9 bases. CDR1 is SGHVS and CDR2 is FNYEAQ in the germline V gene. J was trimmed by 6 bases and V by 2 bases; bases with no gene match: 5. CDR3 length: 15 amino acids. The CDR3, as DNA: TGTGCCAGCAGCTTACTGGGCGGGAGGGGCAATGAGCAGTTCTTC. Translating gives CASSLLGGRGNEQFF.

The V gene is TRBV11-2, the J gene TRBJ2-7; TRBD2 matches at 12 bases. This CDR3 has 16 residues. Germline-derived CDR1 and CDR2 are SGHAT and FQNNGV. V lost 3 bases to trimming and J lost 2 bases; unmatched junction nucleotides: 5. Here the CDR3 DNA reads TGTGCCAGCAGCTTTTTGCCTAGCGGGGGGGCCTACGAGCAGTACTTC. It encodes CASSFLPSGGAYEQYF. The whole variable domain, filled in from reference TRBV11-2 and TRBJ2-7, reads EAGVAQSPRYKIIEKRQSVAFWCNPISGHATLYWYQQILGQGPKLLIQFQNNGVVDDSQLPKDRFSAERLKGVDSTLKIQPAKLEDSAVYLCASSFLPSGGAYEQYFGPGTRLTVT.

The gene calls are TRBV7-2 and TRBJ2-2, with 8 bases lining up with TRBD2. Germline V lookup: CDR1 SGHTA, CDR2 FQGNSA. The CDR3 sequence is 16 residues long. Trimming took 3 bases from V and 6 from J; bases not matched to a gene: 9. CDR3 in DNA: TGTGCCAGCAGCTTTCAATTAGCGGGAAACGCCGGGGAGCTGTTTTTT. Protein: CASSFQLAGNAGELFF.

This clone came up many times. This sequence joins TRBV5-4 and TRBJ2-1; no reliable D call. The V end was cut by 4 bases, the J end by 1 base, with 12 bases between. Germline V CDR1 and CDR2: SGHNT, YYREEE (reference sequence). The CDR3 covers 15 residues. The CDR3 nucleotides are TGTGCCAGCAGCACCCCCGGTCTTTCCTACAATGAGCAGTTCTTC. The encoded protein is CASSTPGLSYNEQFF. Together with reference TRBV5-4 and TRBJ2-1, the CDR3 gives the full variable domain: ETGVTQSPTHLIKTRGQQVTLRCSSQSGHNTVSWYQQALGQGPQFIFQYYREEENGRGNFPPRFSGLQFPNYSSELNVNALELDDSALYLCASSTPGLSYNEQFFGPGTRLTVL.

The CDR3 DNA reads TGTGCCAGCAGCTTAGCACAGAGCCAAGAGACCCAGTACTTC. Protein sequence: CASSLAQSQETQYF. V gene TRBV7-9 combines with J gene TRBJ2-5; D gene uncertain. The V gene lost 0 bases and the J gene lost 1 base, with 6 bases spanning the gap. This CDR3 region has 14 residues. Germline lookup yields CDR1 SEHNR and CDR2 FQNEAQ (reference sequence).

This sequence joins TRBV5-4 and TRBJ2-4, with a weak D call TRBD1 (6 bases). Germline CDR1 SGHNT, CDR2 YYREEE (reference sequence). The CDR3 is 14 residues long. Trimming cost V 4 bases and J 6 bases, with 14 bases left between them. The CDR3: CASSLRDNTNIQYF. The CDR3 coding sequence is TGTGCCAGCAGCCTCCGGGACAACACAAACATTCAGTACTTC.

This clone appeared many times. The J gene is TRBJ2-2, the V gene TRBV7-2; 9 bases line up with TRBD1. The CDR3 covers 15 residues. Germline CDR1 is SGHTA and CDR2 is FQGNSA. Trimming removed 5 bases from V and 6 bases from J; junction bases left unmatched: 7. The CDR3 here is CASSIRQGVAGELFF. The CDR3 nucleotides read TGTGCCAGCAGCATCCGACAGGGGGTCGCCGGGGAGCTGTTTTTT.

The chain has TRBV19 and TRBJ2-1; weak D call: TRBD2 (6 bases). Trimming cost V 5 bases and J 12 bases, with 14 bases left between them. This CDR3 comprises 12 residues. In germline, CDR1 is LNHDA, CDR2 SQIVND (reference sequence). In DNA form, the CDR3 reads TGTGCCAGTAGTTCGCGGGGAGCCACGCAGTTCTTC. This gives the protein CASSSRGATQFF.

This chain joins TRBV28 and TRBJ1-4, with 7 bases aligning to TRBD1. Germline assignment: CDR1 MDHEN and CDR2 SYDVKM. V shed 4 bases, J shed 8 bases, and the junction held 7 bases outside the gene matches. The CDR3 is 14 residues long. This CDR3 is CASSSATGVEKLFF. DNA of the CDR3: TGTGCCAGCAGTTCAGCAACAGGGGTGGAAAAACTGTTTTTT.

The chain recombines TRBV30 with TRBJ2-2; D may be TRBD2 (6 bases). V was shortened by 0 bases and J by 7 bases, with 15 bases between the two germline ends. Germline CDR1 is GTSNPN and CDR2 is SVGIG (reference sequence). The length of the CDR3 is 15 residues. CDR3: CAWSVYGGSSGELFF. CDR3 coding DNA: TGTGCCTGGAGTGTATATGGGGGGAGCAGCGGGGAGCTGTTTTTT.

This clone was observed once. V usage is TRBV11-2 and J usage is TRBJ2-2, with 9 bases matching TRBD1. CDR1 SGHAT and CDR2 FQNNGV come from the germline V gene. J gave up 4 bases and V 7 bases, and 4 bases lay outside the gene matches. There are 14 residues in the CDR3. CDR3 coding DNA: TGTGCCAGCAAACAGGGGGCAGGCACCGGGGAGCTGTTTTTT. It translates to CASKQGAGTGELFF.

CDR3 DNA sequence: TGTGCCAGCAGGGAAGGGGGGGATTCACCCCTCCACTTT. This sequence encodes CASREGGDSPLHF. V is TRBV27 and J is TRBJ1-6; possible D gene TRBD1, 6 bases. This CDR3 is built from 13 residues. V was pared by 6 bases and J by 8 bases, with 11 bases between. From germline, CDR1 is MNHEY and CDR2 SMNVEV (reference sequence).

The V gene is TRBV6-6, the J gene TRBJ2-3, with TRBD1 identical over 10 bases. The J segment lost 12 bases and the V segment lost 2 bases, leaving 8 bases of the junction unmatched. Germline V gene lookup returns CDR1 MNHNY and CDR2 SVGAGI (reference sequence). The length of the CDR3 is 14 residues. DNA of the CDR3: TGTGCCAGCAGTTACCTCGGCGGGACAGGGGATCAGTATTTT. The encoded protein is CASSYLGGTGDQYF.